This paragraph covers one T cell receptor beta chain sequence. Its antigen is not identified. This sample stems from a study of T cells in narcolepsy. Regarding the study as a whole: Reportedly, autoreactive clonotypes were serially detected in patients' blood but not controls'.

Germline assignment: CDR1 MGHDK and CDR2 SYGVNS. CDR3 length equals 12 residues. The V and J ends lost 8 bases and 11 bases respectively, with 15 bases between them. The protocol was immunoSEQ multiplex PCR, while the TCRdb copy is restricted to in-frame clones and leaves out a portion. The table lists tens of thousands of clones, about four fifths of them singletons. V and J are TRBV25-1 and TRBJ1-4; a weak D match, TRBD1 (5 bases). The sequenced sample was CD45RA- memory CD4+ T cells from PBMCs. This clonotype was sampled from a human donor with narcolepsy. CDR3 sequence reads: CASLGPSEKLFF. The CDR3 DNA is TGTGCCAGCTTGGGACCGTCTGAGAAACTGTTTTTT.